This T cell receptor beta chain is from a study of blood T cell repertoires in COVID-19. On the study more broadly: Whether acute or convalescent, the COVID-19 samples came from the United States, Italy and Spain.

Germline loops: CDR1 LNHDA, CDR2 SQIVND (reference sequence). Unmatched junction bases numbered 17, after V lost 6 bases and J lost 5 bases. The CDR3 totals 18 residues. Under the authors' procedure: Researchers report that nucleated cell counts were estimated from reference gene primer amplification. TCRdb's table, derived via immunoSEQ multiplex PCR, lists solely in-frame clones and lacks some. D and trimming were read from the DNA, whereas the V and J calls and clone size are those reported in that table. This sample has fewer than 55,000 clones, with roughly 80% found just once. The TCR was taken from a man aged 50 to 60 with acute or convalescent COVID-19. What was sequenced was peripheral blood. V gene TRBV19 combines with J gene TRBJ1-5; 9 bases agree with TRBD1. The CDR3 sequence: CASRSGQGLPAIYQPQHF. Written as DNA, the CDR3 is TGTGCCAGTAGGTCGGGACAGGGTCTCCCGGCTATTTATCAGCCCCAGCATTTT.